The 8 T cell receptor beta chains in this list originate from one sample, sequenced in a study of CXCR3-negative and CXCR3-positive naive CD8 T cells. The libraries of TRB cDNA were prepared using 5' RACE with UMI labels. TCRdb reprocessed the 5' RACE reads and keeps a single row for each CDR3 protein, giving no DNA. The sample has 55,000 to 65,000 distinct CDR3 sequences. The sequenced material came from naive CXCR3- CD8+ T cells from blood. Subset described: CD45RO-CCR7+CD27+CD95- naive CD8+ T cells lacking CXCR3 (TNR3-). Every receptor here comes from a human donor in good health. Some clones in this sample may be carry-over from other donors' samples.

The rearrangement uses TRBV4-1 and TRBJ1-5; the TRBD1 assignment by TCRdb is unverifiable without DNA. This CDR3 contains 16 residues. Germline assignment: CDR1 MGHRA and CDR2 YSYEKL. The CDR3 here is CASSQLGDRTIQPQHF.

The J gene is TRBJ1-4, the V gene TRBV4-3. The CDR3 has 14 amino acids. Germline-derived CDR1 and CDR2 are LGHNA and YSLEER. CDR3 region: CASSQEEEGEKLFF.

The genes are TRBV6-6 and TRBJ1-1. Germline V CDR1 and CDR2: MNHNY, SVGAGI (reference sequence). CDR3 length equals 13 residues. CDR3 loop: CASSYSSDTEAFF.

The chain has TRBV5-1 and TRBJ1-4; without DNA, the TCRdb call of TRBD1 cannot be checked. Germline V lookup: CDR1 SGHRS, CDR2 YFSETQ. The CDR3 length is 12 residues. The CDR3 is CASSPWGDDSLF.

The chain carries TRBV5-5 and TRBJ2-7; TCRdb names TRBD1, which stays unverified in the absence of DNA. CDR1 is SGHKS, CDR2 YYEKEE, per germline (reference sequence). The CDR3 consists of 15 residues. This CDR3 reads CASSLRQGETYEQYF.

The chain employs TRBV7-3 and TRBJ2-2; TCRdb gives TRBD1 as the D gene, but with no DNA this cannot be confirmed. The CDR3 totals 16 residues. Germline values: CDR1 SGHTA, CDR2 FQGTGA. CDR3 region: CASSLASLGATGELFF. Combining the CDR3 with reference TRBV7-3 and TRBJ2-2 gives the whole variable domain GAGVSQTPSNKVTEKGKYVELRCDPISGHTALYWYRQSLGQGPEFLIYFQGTGAADDSGLPNDRFFAVRPEGSVSTLKIQRTERGDSAVYLCASSLASLGATGELFFGEGSRLTVL.

The chain is built from TRBV29-1 and TRBJ2-1; TCRdb outputs TRBD1, but without DNA this stays unchecked. Germline V gene lookup returns CDR1 SQVTM and CDR2 ANQGSEA. CDR3 length equals 13 residues. The CDR3 sequence is CSVSGGTHNEQFF.

The rearrangement joins TRBV29-1 to TRBJ2-3. The CDR3 runs 17 residues. Germline CDR1 is SQVTM and CDR2 is ANQGSEA. The CDR3 is CSVGEVYNKRSTDTQYF.